A single sample is the source of the 12 T cell receptor beta chains below, sequenced in a study of T cell clonotyping in hematopoietic cell transplantation. Assay: immunoSEQ multiplex PCR; the TCRdb copy retains only in-frame clones and omits some. The table records 13,000 to 15,000 clones, about three fifths of them present only once. The sequenced sample consisted of PBMCs. Every receptor here comes from a human donor who either received an allogeneic hematopoietic cell transplant for a myeloid malignancy or was a related donor (not recorded which). Some clones in this sample may be carry-over from other donors' samples.

CDR3 bases: TGTGCCAGTAGTAATTCCGGGACAATAGTCACTGAAGCTTTCTTT. Translating it yields CASSNSGTIVTEAFF. This chain links TRBV19 with TRBJ1-1, with D possibly matching TRBD1 (6 bases). In germline, CDR1 is LNHDA, CDR2 SQIVND (reference sequence). The length of the CDR3 is 15 residues. Trimming removed 4 bases at V and 4 bases at J, with 16 bases between.

This chain uses TRBV30 with TRBJ1-1, with D possibly being TRBD1 (5 bases). There are 11 residues in the CDR3. Trimming left V 5 bases short and J 9 bases short, with 13 bases between. The germline V gene encodes CDR1 GTSNPN and CDR2 SVGIG (reference sequence). The DNA of the CDR3 is TGTGCCTGGGGACGAGGGGAGAAAGCTTTCTTT. Encoded protein: CAWGRGEKAFF.

The chain has TRBV9 and TRBJ2-5; TRBD1 might be the D (6 bases). V dropped 4 bases and J dropped 4 bases, with 17 bases sitting between them. CDR3 length equals 15 residues. Looked up from germline, CDR1 is SGDLS and CDR2 is YYNGEE. The CDR3 reads CASSLIQGQGETQYF. CDR3 nucleotide sequence: TGTGCCAGCAGCTTAATTCAGGGGCAGGGAGAGACCCAGTACTTC. Based on the CDR3 plus reference TRBV9 and TRBJ2-5, the full variable domain is DSGVTQTPKHLITATGQRVTLRCSPRSGDLSVYWYQQSLDQGLQFLIQYYNGEERAKGNILERFSAQQFPDLHSELNLSSLELGDSALYFCASSLIQGQGETQYFGPGTRLLVL.

V gene TRBV4-1 combines with J gene TRBJ2-3; 9 nucleotides align to TRBD1. Germline trimming cut 0 bases from V and 7 bases from J; bases unmatched to any gene: 5. The CDR3 sequence is 15 residues long. Germline V gives CDR1 MGHRA, CDR2 YSYEKL. CDR3 DNA: TGCGCCAGCAGCCAAGAACAGGGGGCCGTCAATACGCAGTATTTT. Translating it yields CASSQEQGAVNTQYF.

This clone appeared a few times. The rearrangement joins TRBV28 to TRBJ1-2; D remains unclear. Between the trimmed V and J ends, which lost 5 bases and 0 bases, there was a span of 7 bases. The germline gives CDR1 MDHEN, CDR2 SYDVKM. This CDR3 is 13 amino acids long. CDR3 in amino acids: CASSPPANYGYTF. CDR3 coding DNA: TGTGCCAGCAGTCCTCCAGCTAACTATGGCTACACCTTC.

CDR3 sequence reads: CAAGLRSTEAFF. CDR3 DNA: TGTGCCGCGGGACTGCGGAGCACTGAAGCTTTCTTT. The V gene is TRBV30, the J gene TRBJ1-1; D perhaps matches TRBD1 (5 bases). The CDR3 is 12 amino acids. Trimming removed 8 bases from V and 4 bases from J, with 14 bases in between. CDR1 is GTSNPN and CDR2 is SVGIG in the germline V gene (reference sequence).

This clone was seen only once. This chain connects TRBV29-1 to TRBJ1-5; 8 nucleotides agree with TRBD1. The CDR3 covers 12 residues. The germline CDR1 and CDR2 sequences are SQVTM and ANQGSEA. The V segment lost 4 bases and the J segment 7 bases; nucleotides outside the gene matches: 3. The CDR3 loop is CSVGQGKQPQHF. CDR3 nucleotides: TGCAGCGTTGGACAGGGGAAACAGCCCCAGCATTTT.

This clone has a handful of counts. The CDR3 reads CAWRRGPYEQYF. The CDR3 DNA is TGTGCCTGGAGAAGGGGGCCCTACGAGCAGTACTTC. This chain connects TRBV30 to TRBJ2-7; 7 bases are a match to TRBD1. CDR3 length equals 12 residues. The trim removed 3 bases at V and 2 bases at J, leaving 1 base unmatched. Germline-derived CDR1 and CDR2 are GTSNPN and SVGIG (reference sequence).

The sample holds one count of this clone. V is TRBV12-5 and J is TRBJ2-2; D gene uncertain. There are 14 residues in the CDR3. Germline values: CDR1 LGHNT, CDR2 FRNRAP. The V end lost 1 base, the J end lost 4 bases, and 7 bases lay between the germline ends. The CDR3 sequence is CASGLGTATGELFF. In DNA form, the CDR3 reads TGTGCTAGTGGTTTGGGGACGGCCACCGGGGAGCTGTTTTTT.

This clone was observed a handful of times. The V and J genes are TRBV5-6 and TRBJ2-7, with 8 bases that match TRBD1. The germline gives CDR1 SGHDT, CDR2 YYEEEE. J was trimmed by 2 bases and V by 2 bases; bases with no gene match: 3. This CDR3 is built from 14 residues. The CDR3 DNA is TGTGCCAGCAGCTTACAGGGGGAACCCTACGAGCAGTACTTC. This encodes CASSLQGEPYEQYF.

Written as DNA, the CDR3 is TGTGCCAGCAGCCCCGGACATAGCGTAGGCTACACCTTC. Protein sequence: CASSPGHSVGYTF. The chain couples TRBV7-3 to TRBJ1-2, with TRBD1 as a possible D gene (5 bases). The CDR3 is 13 residues long. V lost 5 bases and J lost 8, with 15 bases in between. The germline gives CDR1 SGHTA, CDR2 FQGTGA.

The V gene is TRBV6-5, the J gene TRBJ1-1; TRBD1 might be the D (5 bases). The CDR3 extends over 14 amino acids. Trimming pared 6 bases from V and 1 base from J, leaving 12 bases between. Per the germline V gene, CDR1 is MNHEY and CDR2 is SVGAGI. In DNA form, the CDR3 reads TGTGCCAGCAGCTTAACGGGGGGGAACACTGAAGCTTTCTTT. Amino acids: CASSLTGGNTEAFF.